This TCR beta chain was profiled in a study of T cell responses to AZD1222 COVID-19 vaccine. As for the study in general: The study pooled second doses at about 4 or about 12 weeks.

Study conclusions and caveats: The study reported that nearly half of spike-specific TCRs target unmutated variant regions. Spike-wide vaccine-associated CD4 TCRs dominated at 160-218 and 743-854. Vaccination with two AZD1222 doses was followed by a rise in Spike-specific TCR breadth and depth.

Concerning this clone: Its antigen is unidentified.

TCRdb's table, derived via immunoSEQ multiplex PCR, lists solely in-frame clones and lacks some. Of roughly 150,000 clones listed, about 93% are singletons. The CDR3 is 16 amino acids. The trim removed 4 bases at V and 4 bases at J, leaving 6 bases unmatched. Germline assignment: CDR1 MNHNS and CDR2 SASEGT. This sequence joins TRBV6-1 and TRBJ2-1; 11 bases line up with TRBD2. The receptor was derived from an adult in good health. Material: peripheral blood, obtained on day 0 of AZD1222 vaccination. The CDR3: CASSALAGGAYNEQFF. In DNA, the CDR3 is TGTGCCAGCAGTGCCCTAGCGGGAGGAGCTTACAATGAGCAGTTCTTC.